This record concerns one T cell receptor beta chain sequence. Going by frequency alone, this clonotype is medium-sized (0.01 to 0.1%); a count is unavailable. The clone's antigen remains unknown. TRB rearrangements were amplified by multiplex PCR using a touch-down protocol with TRB-A and TRB-B primer pools mixed in one tube. Illumina adapters and sample indices were added to the amplicons through two consecutive PCR reactions using Phusion HS II polymerase. After gel purification with the NucleoSpin Gel and PCR Clean-up kit, the amplicons were quantified by Qubit and checked for quality on an Agilent 2100 Bioanalyzer. Libraries were sequenced on an Illumina MiSeq using 600-cycle, single-indexed, paired-end runs. As for how the authors treated the data: Alignment and assembly of TRB reads were performed with MiXCR version 2.1.12 and the default MiXCR reference library. A clone was defined by each unique CDR3 nucleotide sequence, and analysis was restricted to productive sequences with at least two reads. To assess repertoire diversity, an R script computed alpha-parameterized diversity profiles (alpha 0 to 5), which included the Shannon (alpha 1) and Simpson (alpha 2) indices. The tcR package was used to compute combinatorial TRB VJ usage, which was then compared between cohorts by principal component analysis with ade4. Using GLIPH, TCRbeta CDR3s were clustered on pairs of cohorts matched for age and read depth, and a Wilcoxon test was used to compare cluster frequencies. TCRdb reprocessed the reads and assigns one entry to each CDR3 protein sequence, leaving out DNA. V and J calls and clone size were set by TCRdb, not the authors. The table held for this sample gives roughly 2,700 distinct CDR3 sequences. 20% to 30% of the sample belongs to the ten largest clones.

The data derive from a study of T cell clusters in autoimmune cytopenias (dated by TCRdb to between 2018 and 2020). In terms of the full investigation: A median TRB sequencing depth of roughly 47,000 reads per sample was reached, and a median of roughly 2,500 distinct TRB clonotypes per sample was obtained. The study was designed to test whether a disease-specific immune repertoire signature usable as a blood-based biomarker is carried by autoimmune cytopenia patients. In autoimmune cytopenia patients, peripheral blood TRB and IGH repertoires were sequenced during active disease and over treatment follow-up, together with healthy, CLL and autoimmune hepatitis controls. Overall study outcomes, separate from this receptor: Shifts in the TRB repertoire, including less even repertoires in secondary cytopenia and CLL, were mostly a reflection of lymphoma bias and not of autoimmunity. Healthy donors had almost three times as many exclusive TRB clusters as active autoimmune hepatitis patients, a finding consistent with an autoimmunity-wide signature. The T cell clusters were defined only in silico, and the functional role of the clusters still needed to be validated experimentally. GLIPH suggested that primary autoimmune cytopenia patients lacked physiological T cell clusters: 45 to 60 clusters were exclusive to healthy donors versus some 16 exclusive to patients. In the comparison of secondary cytopenia with CLL, no cluster-lack signature showed up, apparently because the dominant lymphoma-associated repertoire masked the signature.

Via the germline V gene, CDR1 is MNHEY and CDR2 SVGAGI. The CDR3 starts with the cysteine, ends with the phenylalanine, and has 14 residues. DNA for this receptor is not on file. TRB amplification used about 260 ng of peripheral blood genomic DNA, around 40,000 genome equivalents, per sample. This clonotype was obtained from a human donor with an autoimmune cytopenia or autoimmune hepatitis (not recorded which). The chain employs TRBV6-5 and TRBJ2-7; as DNA is missing, the TRBD1 call by TCRdb cannot be tested. The sequencing input was peripheral blood. This receptor has the CDR3 CASSRDRGLYEQYF.